This entry lists 31 T cell receptor beta chains sequenced from one sample in a study of a mutant IDH1 vaccine in newly diagnosed glioma. Clones were sequenced by immunoSEQ multiplex PCR, and TCRdb holds only the in-frame ones, with some missing. The sample lists roughly 50,000 clones, 80% to 85% occurring once. Time point: week 23, last vaccination. Doses of 300 ug of mutant IDH1 20-mer peptide were given with topical imiquimod. No antigen is known for these receptors. The material was PBMCs, obtained from a glioma patient whose treatment included an IDH1 peptide vaccine. The source of these receptors is a woman aged 40 to 55 with glioma. Some clones in this sample may be carry-over from other donors' samples.

The chain couples TRBV10-3 to TRBJ2-7; TRBD1 agrees at 11 bases. Germline values: CDR1 ENHRY, CDR2 SYGVKD. Trimming cost V 2 bases and J 5 bases; bases outside gene matches: 2. This CDR3 has 14 residues. CDR3 sequence: CAISEEDRGHEQYF. As DNA, the CDR3 is TGTGCCATCAGTGAGGAGGACAGGGGGCACGAGCAGTACTTC.

The rearrangement uses TRBV6-5 and TRBJ1-1; D unresolved. This CDR3 has 12 amino acids. Germline V gene data show CDR1 as MNHEY and CDR2 as SVGAGI. Trimming took off 2 bases at V and 7 bases at J, with 8 bases between the two ends. The CDR3 reads CASSYRGSEAFF. CDR3 coding DNA: TGTGCCAGCAGTTACCGGGGAAGTGAAGCTTTCTTT.

The chain has TRBV6-5 and TRBJ2-7; TRBD1 agrees at 7 bases. V was pared by 6 bases and J by 0 bases, with 2 bases of the junction left unmatched. Germline loops: CDR1 MNHEY, CDR2 SVGAGI. The CDR3 runs 13 residues. The CDR3 bases are TGTGCCAGCAGCGACAGGGCCTCCTACGAGCAGTACTTC. Its protein product is CASSDRASYEQYF.

The chain recombines TRBV13 with TRBJ2-4; D may match TRBD1 or TRBD2 (6 bases each). The CDR3 contains 16 residues. Germline assignment: CDR1 PRHDT and CDR2 FYEKMQ (reference sequence). Trimming took off 5 bases at V and 7 bases at J, with 21 bases between the two ends. Written as DNA, the CDR3 is TGTGCCAGCAGCCTCGGGGGCAGGGGAATGGGGAACATTCAGTACTTC. This gives the protein CASSLGGRGMGNIQYF.

The gene calls are TRBV27 and TRBJ1-5, with 8 bases matching TRBD1. With V trimmed by 6 bases and J by 6 bases, 7 bases remained unmatched. The CDR3 is 14 residues long. CDR1 and CDR2 from the germline V gene are MNHEY and SMNVEV (reference sequence). In nucleotides, the CDR3 is TGTGCCAGCAGGCCCAGGGGGCTGATTCAGCCCCAGCATTTT. It yields the protein CASRPRGLIQPQHF.

The chain joins TRBV29-1 to TRBJ1-1, with a weak D call TRBD1 (6 bases). The length of the CDR3 is 12 residues. Trimming left V 4 bases short and J 6 bases short, with 12 bases between. Looked up from germline, CDR1 is SQVTM and CDR2 is ANQGSEA. The CDR3 protein is CSVVWGAAEAFF. CDR3 in DNA: TGCAGCGTTGTTTGGGGGGCCGCTGAAGCTTTCTTT.

This clone was seen only a few times. Here the CDR3 DNA reads TGTGCCAGCAGGGAGTCAGCCAGGCCACCCCTCCACTTT. Amino acids: CASRESARPPLHF. V is TRBV6-1 and J is TRBJ1-6; no firm D call. Germline CDR1 reads MNHNS; CDR2 reads SASEGT. Trimming stripped 6 bases from V and 11 bases from J, with 14 bases between. This CDR3 contains 13 residues.

To note about this clone: The germline gene is not matched at one end of the junction; a read error may be the cause. J is TRBJ1-1 and V is TRBV5-1; TRBD1 aligns across 7 bases. Germline loops: CDR1 SGHRS, CDR2 YFSETQ. The CDR3 extends over 16 amino acids. CDR3 DNA sequence: TGCGCCAGCAGGTTGGGGGACAGCGAAGGAAACACTGAAGCTTTCTTT. This sequence encodes CASRLGDSEGNTEAFF.

The V call is TRBV11-3, the J call TRBJ1-1; D is unresolved. Germline values: CDR1 SGHNT, CDR2 YENEEA. There are 13 residues in the CDR3. Trimming pared 3 bases from V and 1 base from J, leaving 6 bases between. The CDR3 reads CASSFERNTEAFF. CDR3 coding DNA: TGTGCCAGCAGCTTTGAACGGAACACTGAAGCTTTCTTT.

The gene calls are TRBV6-5 and TRBJ2-7, with D perhaps matching TRBD2 (5 bases). CDR3 size: 14 residues. The germline V gene encodes CDR1 MNHEY and CDR2 SVGAGI. The ends were cut back, 6 bases at V and 3 bases at J, with 15 bases in the middle. The CDR3 region is CASRRAWGNYEQYF. CDR3 DNA sequence: TGTGCCAGCAGGAGGGCGTGGGGTAACTACGAGCAGTACTTC.

Turning to this clone: Other DNA sequences in this specimen translate into the identical CDR3. The rearrangement links TRBV30 to TRBJ1-5; 10 bases line up with TRBD1. The trim removed 3 bases at V and 1 base at J, leaving 9 bases unmatched. The CDR3 is made up of 17 amino acids. Germline values: CDR1 GTSNPN, CDR2 SVGIG (reference sequence). The CDR3 bases are TGTGCCTGGAGCAGGAGGACAGGGGGGATAAGCAATCAGCCCCAGCATTTT. As protein: CAWSRRTGGISNQPQHF.

This CDR3 reads CASSQTPTGELFF. For the CDR3, the DNA is TGCGCCAGCAGCCAGACCCCTACCGGGGAGCTGTTTTTT. The chain employs TRBV4-1 and TRBJ2-2, with no clear D. The length of the CDR3 is 13 residues. From germline, CDR1 is MGHRA and CDR2 YSYEKL. V dropped 3 bases and J dropped 5 bases, with 7 bases sitting between them.

The chain joins TRBV2 to TRBJ1-5; 9 bases match TRBD1. This CDR3 region has 15 residues. Losses at the gene ends were 6 bases for V and 2 bases for J; bases not matched to a gene: 5. CDR1 and CDR2 (germline): SNHLY, FYNNEI. The CDR3 reads CASSPRQGGNQPQHF. The CDR3 DNA follows: TGTGCCAGCAGCCCACGACAGGGGGGCAATCAGCCCCAGCATTTT.

The chain uses TRBV27 and TRBJ1-5, with D maybe TRBD1 (5 bases). The CDR3 covers 12 residues. Germline V gene lookup returns CDR1 MNHEY and CDR2 SMNVEV (reference sequence). V gave up 6 bases and J gave up 7 bases, with 10 bases separating them. The CDR3 is CASRTGGQPQHF. In DNA, the CDR3 is TGTGCCAGCAGGACGGGGGGGCAGCCCCAGCATTTT.

The chain recombines TRBV4-3 with TRBJ1-1; a possible D gene is TRBD1 (5 bases). The V gene's germline CDR1 is LGHNA and CDR2 YSLEER. The CDR3 runs to 15 residues. V shed 2 bases and J shed 4 bases, with 14 bases lying between them. CDR3 region: CASSQRWQGVTEAFF. CDR3 DNA sequence: TGCGCCAGCAGCCAACGGTGGCAGGGTGTCACTGAAGCTTTCTTT.

The CDR3 loop is CASSGGGLGTNEKLFF. The CDR3 DNA follows: TGTGCCAGCAGTGGCGGGGGTCTAGGGACTAATGAAAAACTGTTTTTT. The gene calls are TRBV2 and TRBJ1-4; a weak D match, TRBD1 (5 bases). The CDR3 length is 16 residues. Trimming shortened V by 4 bases and J by 2 bases, and 14 bases separated the two germline ends. Per the germline V gene, CDR1 is SNHLY and CDR2 is FYNNEI.

The chain employs TRBV7-8 and TRBJ2-2; a weak D match, TRBD2 (7 bases). V lost 6 bases, J lost 5 bases, and 16 bases lay in between. CDR3 size: 15 residues. In germline, CDR1 is SGHVS, CDR2 FQNEAQ. The CDR3 DNA sequence: TGTGCCAGCAGTTCTTTTGCGGGGGCGACCGGGGAGCTGTTTTTT. It specifies CASSSFAGATGELFF.

CDR3 residues: CASRPKAAPPTDTQYF. The CDR3 DNA sequence: TGTGCCAGCAGACCCAAGGCGGCCCCGCCCACAGATACGCAGTATTTT. This sequence joins TRBV7-9 and TRBJ2-3; D call uncertain. This CDR3 is 16 amino acids long. Trimming stripped 6 bases from V and 2 bases from J, with 18 bases between. Germline lookup yields CDR1 SEHNR and CDR2 FQNEAQ (reference sequence).

The chain combines TRBV30 with TRBJ2-5, with D possibly matching TRBD1 (6 bases). The V end lost 0 bases, the J end lost 0 bases, and 11 bases lay between the germline ends. The CDR3 has 15 residues. Germline V gene lookup returns CDR1 GTSNPN and CDR2 SVGIG (reference sequence). CDR3 in DNA: TGTGCCTGGAGTGTACTTCAGGGGTACCAAGAGACCCAGTACTTC. Protein: CAWSVLQGYQETQYF.

The chain recombines TRBV5-1 with TRBJ2-1, with 11 nucleotides matching TRBD2. Germline values: CDR1 SGHRS, CDR2 YFSETQ. CDR3 length equals 16 residues. The V segment lost 4 bases and the J segment 6 bases; nucleotides outside the gene matches: 9. CDR3 residues: CASSSLGTSGRNEQFF. Here the CDR3 DNA reads TGCGCCAGCAGCAGTTTAGGGACTAGCGGCCGCAATGAGCAGTTCTTC.

The chain recombines TRBV18 with TRBJ1-1; D is possibly TRBD1 (5 bases). CDR3 length equals 16 residues. The ends were cut back, 0 bases at V and 3 bases at J, with 14 bases in the middle. Germline CDR1 KGHSH, CDR2 LQKENI. In DNA form, the CDR3 reads TGTGCCAGCTCACCACCTGGAGCAGGGTTGGACACTGAAGCTTTCTTT. Protein sequence: CASSPPGAGLDTEAFF.

The gene calls are TRBV14 and TRBJ1-4; D is undetermined. Per germline, CDR1 SGHDN and CDR2 FVKESK. V lost 4 bases, J lost 4 bases, and 13 bases lay in between. The CDR3 totals 15 residues. Here the CDR3 reads CASSPLGVGNEKLFF. DNA for the CDR3: TGTGCCAGCAGCCCCCTCGGGGTGGGTAATGAAAAACTGTTTTTT.

The chain's CDR3 is CASSQDLPWSNEQFF. The CDR3 coding sequence is TGCGCCAGCAGCCAAGATCTCCCCTGGAGCAATGAGCAGTTCTTC. The chain carries TRBV4-3 and TRBJ2-1; D not resolved. With 0 bases removed from V and 6 bases from J, the gap between germline ends came to 12 bases. The CDR3 spans 15 residues. Germline V lookup: CDR1 LGHNA, CDR2 YSLEER.

This chain links TRBV10-2 with TRBJ1-1, with D perhaps matching TRBD1 (5 bases). Trimming took 0 bases from V and 5 from J, leaving 13 bases between them. The CDR3 extends over 15 amino acids. Germline assignment: CDR1 WSHSY and CDR2 SAAADI. The CDR3 DNA sequence: TGCGCCAGCAGTGAGTCAGGATGGGGGAGGACTGAAGCTTTCTTT. Encoded protein: CASSESGWGRTEAFF.

The V call is TRBV27, the J call TRBJ1-5; D gene unclear. Germline V gene sequence: CDR1 MNHEY, CDR2 SMNVEV (reference sequence). V lost 1 base to trimming and J lost 5 bases, with 6 bases between them. CDR3 length: 13 amino acids. The CDR3 DNA reads as TGTGCCAGCAGTTTATTTCGTGATCAGCCCCAGCATTTT. Translated: CASSLFRDQPQHF.

In this sample, this clone turned up a few times. CDR3 DNA: TGCAGCGTTGAAAGGGAGGACACTGAAGCTTTCTTT. It specifies CSVEREDTEAFF. The V call is TRBV29-1, the J call TRBJ1-1; no firm D call. The CDR3 length is 12 residues. The V gene's germline CDR1 is SQVTM and CDR2 ANQGSEA. V was trimmed by 2 bases and J by 3 bases, leaving 7 bases between them.

This clone was observed a few times. V is TRBV5-6 and J is TRBJ1-1, with a weak D call TRBD1 (6 bases). Germline assignment: CDR1 SGHDT and CDR2 YYEEEE. The CDR3 extends over 14 amino acids. V was trimmed by 3 bases and J by 0 bases, leaving 9 bases between them. The DNA of the CDR3 is TGTGCCAGCAGCTACGACAGGTTGAACACTGAAGCTTTCTTT. Translating gives CASSYDRLNTEAFF. Full variable domain (outside the CDR3, taken from reference TRBV5-6 and TRBJ1-1): DAGVTQSPTHLIKTRGQQVTLRCSPKSGHDTVSWYQQALGQGPQFIFQYYEEEERQRGNFPDRFSGHQFPNYSSELNVNALLLGDSALYLCASSYDRLNTEAFFGQGTRLTVV.

V usage is TRBV11-3 and J usage is TRBJ2-2; D is undetermined. V was cut by 5 bases and J by 4 bases, with 8 bases left in between. The CDR3 has 13 amino acids. CDR1 SGHNT and CDR2 YENEEA come from the germline V gene. The CDR3 nucleotides read TGTGCCAGCAGCCAGGAAAGCACCGGGGAGCTGTTTTTT. Its protein is CASSQESTGELFF.

The rearrangement links TRBV27 to TRBJ1-1; D perhaps matches TRBD1 (5 bases). Per the germline V gene, CDR1 is MNHEY and CDR2 is SMNVEV (reference sequence). V lost 2 bases, J lost 4 bases, and 11 bases lay in between. This CDR3 comprises 14 residues. The CDR3 DNA follows: TGTGCCAGCAGTTTAGAAGGGGTGGGCACTGAAGCTTTCTTT. It yields the protein CASSLEGVGTEAFF.

The genes are TRBV5-4 and TRBJ2-7; 14 bases map to TRBD2. J lost 0 bases, V lost 2 bases, and 4 bases had no gene match. The CDR3 is made up of 17 amino acids. Looked up from germline, CDR1 is SGHNT and CDR2 is YYREEE (reference sequence). The CDR3 spells CASSFGLAGGSSYEQYF. Written as DNA, the CDR3 is TGTGCCAGCAGCTTCGGACTAGCGGGGGGCTCCTCCTACGAGCAGTACTTC.

CDR3 sequence reads: CASSWYGGQETQYF. The DNA of the CDR3 is TGCGCCAGCAGCTGGTATGGGGGGCAAGAGACCCAGTACTTC. V is TRBV4-1 and J is TRBJ2-5, with D perhaps matching TRBD2 (6 bases). The V end was cut by 5 bases, the J end by 2 bases, with 12 bases between. The CDR3 spans 14 residues. Germline V gives CDR1 MGHRA, CDR2 YSYEKL.